Here is one T cell receptor (beta chain) with its context. A CD8+CD4-CCR7+CD45RA+ phenotype served as the sorting definition for naive CD8 T cells. The sample belongs to a study of molecular identifiers for immune sequencing clone quantification. J was trimmed by 0 bases and V by 5 bases; bases with no gene match: 14. This CDR3 spans 18 amino acids. The germline V gene encodes CDR1 SGHTA and CDR2 FQGNSA. TCRdb recomputed calls from the PCR reads with MiXCR, one row per CDR3 protein. The sample has about 510,000 distinct CDR3 sequences; roughly 26% are singletons. This TCR was sampled from a human donor in good health. Some libraries in this study had Jurkat cell RNA spiked in. This chain links TRBV7-2 with TRBJ2-7; 9 bases are a match to TRBD1. The sequenced sample consisted of naive CD8+ T cells from blood, with Jurkat cell RNA spiked in. Subset denoted: FACS-sorted CD8+CD4-CCR7+CD45RA+ naive T cells. CDR3 amino acids: CASSQRDRGSWGSYEQYF. Written as DNA, the CDR3 is TGTGCCAGCAGCCAACGTGACAGGGGGTCCTGGGGCTCCTACGAGCAGTACTTC.